The TCR beta chain under discussion was sequenced for a study of regulatory T cells in long-lasting Graves disease. Turning to the study itself: Duration of antithyroid drug therapy among newly diagnosed Graves' patients was under 3 months. Overall study findings and caveats: Public clonotype sharing was higher in persistent than newly diagnosed patients. Tissue studied was limited to peripheral blood, excluding thyroid tissue. Persistent disease preferred TRBV28, TRBJ1-2 and TRBJ2-5; new disease, TRBV20-1 and TRBJ2-1.

The CDR3 is made up of 15 amino acids. CDR1 MGHDK and CDR2 SYGVNS come from the germline V gene. V gave up 2 bases and J gave up 1 base, with 11 bases separating them. Arm-PCR with iRepertoire HTBI primers amplified the CDR3 regions for these TCR beta libraries. TCRdb used MiXCR to reprocess the multiplex PCR reads, holding one entry per CDR3 protein. The top ten hold less than 40% of the sample, which has about 300,000 distinct CDR3 sequences, roughly 18% seen once. Described time point: newly diagnosed GD, antithyroid drugs for less than 3 months. Extracted RNA from PBMCs served as the source of the TCR library. This clonotype was recorded many times. Its cognate antigen is unknown.

The rearrangement uses TRBV25-1 and TRBJ1-1; D perhaps matches TRBD1 (6 bases). The material sequenced was peripheral blood mononuclear cells (PBMCs), taken at new diagnosis, from a patient treated with antithyroid drugs. This TCR was sampled from a female donor with Graves disease. The CDR3 nucleotides are TGTGCCAGCAGTGAAACTTGGGGGCCGAACACTGAAGCTTTCTTT. Protein product: CASSETWGPNTEAFF. Based on the CDR3 plus reference TRBV25-1 and TRBJ1-1, the full variable domain is EADIYQTPRYLVIGTGKKITLECSQTMGHDKMYWYQQDPGMELHLIHYSYGVNSTEKGDLSSESTVSRIRTEHFPLTLESARPSHTSQYLCASSETWGPNTEAFFGQGTRLTVV.